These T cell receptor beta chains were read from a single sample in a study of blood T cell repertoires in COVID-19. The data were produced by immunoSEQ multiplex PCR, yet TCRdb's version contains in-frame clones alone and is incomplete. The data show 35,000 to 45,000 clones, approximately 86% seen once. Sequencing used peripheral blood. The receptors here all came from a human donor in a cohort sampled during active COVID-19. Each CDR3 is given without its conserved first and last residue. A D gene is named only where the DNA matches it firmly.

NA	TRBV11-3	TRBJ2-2	ASSSRTGPGELF
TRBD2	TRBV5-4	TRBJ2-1	ASSLVAGENNEQF
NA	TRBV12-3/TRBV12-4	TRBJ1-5	ASSTRGNQPQH
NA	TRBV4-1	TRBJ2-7	ASSQDDRTALEQY
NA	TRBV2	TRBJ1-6	ASGRGYQSPLH
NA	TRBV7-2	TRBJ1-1	ASSSGQNTEAF
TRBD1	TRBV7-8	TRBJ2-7	ASSLMGQGANEQY
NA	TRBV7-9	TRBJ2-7	ASSTGYYEQY
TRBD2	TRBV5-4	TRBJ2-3	ASSLRTSGVSTDTQY
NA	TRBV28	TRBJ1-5	ASLRGGRGKHQPQH
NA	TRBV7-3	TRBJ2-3	ASSLEVADTQY
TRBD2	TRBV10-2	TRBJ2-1	ASSEWLAGGTYNEQF
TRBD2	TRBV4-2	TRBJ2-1	ASSQERTSFDEQF
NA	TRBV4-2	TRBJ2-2	ASSRQGLSNTGELF
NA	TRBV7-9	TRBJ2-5	ASSSRGPETQY
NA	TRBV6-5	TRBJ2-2	ASSYQLMGYTGELF
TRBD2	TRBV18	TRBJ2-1	ASSPGTSGGGEQF
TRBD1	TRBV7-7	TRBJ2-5	ASSRGQGRQETQY
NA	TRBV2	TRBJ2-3	ASSEWRHRWTDTQY
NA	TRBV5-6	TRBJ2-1	ASSLGSYNEQF
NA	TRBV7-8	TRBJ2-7	ASSETYEQY
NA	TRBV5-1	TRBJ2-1	ASRGTLRGYNEQF
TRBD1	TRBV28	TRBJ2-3	ASSYRGSTDTQY
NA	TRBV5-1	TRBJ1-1	ASSSGEANTEAF
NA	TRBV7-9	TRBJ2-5	ASSLIGSTQY
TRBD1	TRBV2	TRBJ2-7	ASTGPLDRGWDYEQY
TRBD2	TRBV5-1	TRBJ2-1	ASSRTSGGNEQF
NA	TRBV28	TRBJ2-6	ASSLGGTGANVLT
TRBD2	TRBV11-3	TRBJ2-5	ASSLAGGVGTQY
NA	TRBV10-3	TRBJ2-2	AISEGLPGDTGELF
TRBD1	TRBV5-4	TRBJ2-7	ASSLPGQGAYEQY
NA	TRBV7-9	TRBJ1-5	ASSPPPGHSNQPQH
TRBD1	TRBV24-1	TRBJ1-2	ATSDSDRLYGYT
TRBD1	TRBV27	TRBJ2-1	ASSQGQGYNGQF
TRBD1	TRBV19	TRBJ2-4	ASSIRTGRAKNIQY
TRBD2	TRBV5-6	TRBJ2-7	ASSPPLVAGEQY
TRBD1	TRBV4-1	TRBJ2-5	ASSPETGSATQY
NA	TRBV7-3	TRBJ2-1	ASSLQIPNEQF
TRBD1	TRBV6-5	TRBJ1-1	ASREDRGNTEAF
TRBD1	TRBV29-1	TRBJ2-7	SVRRQGAGYEQY
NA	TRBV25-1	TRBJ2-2	ASSEMAGGELF
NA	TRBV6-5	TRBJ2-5	ASSYSYSGWEETQY
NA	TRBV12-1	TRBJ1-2	ASRPADRDTSRKGYT
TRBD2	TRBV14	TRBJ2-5	ASSQLAGGNQETQY
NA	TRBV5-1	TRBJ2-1	ASILNNEQF